The 29 T cell receptor beta chains presented below share a single source sample, sequenced in a study of T-cell memory formation after mild COVID-19. TCRdb analysed the 5' RACE reads with MiXCR anew, one entry per CDR3 protein. The sample lists under 550,000 distinct CDR3 sequences; 15% to 20% were seen once. The specimen was PBMCs or a T cell subset sorted from them (not recorded which). These receptors came from an adult woman who had mild COVID-19 (a few samples of this study predate the infection). Cell type and time point are not known.

The gene calls are TRBV5-1 and TRBJ1-1; 9 nucleotides agree with TRBD1. Germline CDR1 is SGHRS and CDR2 is YFSETQ. The CDR3 length is 16 residues. The J segment lost 0 bases and the V segment lost 2 bases, leaving 5 bases of the junction unmatched. This CDR3 is CASSFGTGQMNTEAFF. CDR3 nucleotides: TGCGCCAGCAGCTTCGGGACAGGGCAGATGAACACTGAAGCTTTCTTT.

The V and J genes are TRBV21-1 and TRBJ1-2; TRBD1 reflects the table's D call only, with no check against the DNA. TRBV21-1 is termed a pseudogene. The CDR3 length is 13 residues. The CDR3 protein is CASSSGGYYGYTF. The CDR3 bases are TGTGCCAGCAGCTCAGGGGGCTACTATGGCTACACCTTC.

This clonotype was recorded many times. The CDR3 protein is CASTAKNIQYF. The CDR3 DNA sequence: TGTGCCAGCACCGCCAAAAACATTCAGTACTTC. The chain recombines TRBV25-1 with TRBJ2-4; D call uncertain. The germline V gene has CDR1 MGHDK and CDR2 SYGVNS. Trimming pared 7 bases from V and 1 base from J, leaving 2 bases between. The CDR3 is 11 residues long. The variable domain in full, with the rest retrieved from reference TRBV25-1 and TRBJ2-4, is EADIYQTPRYLVIGTGKKITLECSQTMGHDKMYWYQQDPGMELHLIHYSYGVNSTEKGDLSSESTVSRIRTEHFPLTLESARPSHTSQYLCASTAKNIQYFGAGTRLSVL.

This clonotype has just a few counts. The J gene is TRBJ2-5, the V gene TRBV29-1; TRBD1 is a possible D gene (6 bases). The CDR3 consists of 14 residues. The germline V gene encodes CDR1 SQVTM and CDR2 ANQGSEA. V was cut by 6 bases and J by 3 bases, with 17 bases left in between. The CDR3 reads CSVAKSQGKETQYF. CDR3 nucleotide sequence: TGCAGCGTGGCAAAGTCCCAGGGGAAAGAGACCCAGTACTTC.

Written as DNA, the CDR3 is TGTGCCACCAGCAGCGACTACTCTGAGCGGGGGGACGAAGAGACCCAGTACTTC. Translated, it gives CATSSDYSERGDEETQYF. The chain carries TRBV15 and TRBJ2-5, with TRBD2 matching over 9 bases. In germline, CDR1 is LNHNV, CDR2 YYDKDF (reference sequence). The CDR3 is made up of 18 amino acids. J lost 3 bases, V lost 3 bases, and 14 bases had no gene match.

This clonotype was counted a single time. J is TRBJ2-3 and V is TRBV25-1; 7 nucleotides match TRBD2. CDR1 and CDR2 (germline): MGHDK, SYGVNS. V lost 3 bases and J lost 4; bases outside the gene matches: 7. This CDR3 contains 15 residues. CDR3 bases: TGTGCCAGCAGTGACTTCGGGGGGTCGGCAGATACGCAGTATTTT. Its protein product is CASSDFGGSADTQYF.

The chain has TRBV5-1 and TRBJ1-2; D possibly corresponds to TRBD1 (5 bases). V lost 2 bases to trimming and J lost 4 bases, with 9 bases between them. The CDR3 extends over 13 amino acids. Germline V gene lookup returns CDR1 SGHRS and CDR2 YFSETQ. In DNA form, the CDR3 reads TGCGCCAGCAGCTTCGGACACTTCTATGGCTACACCTTC. Translation: CASSFGHFYGYTF.

This clonotype turned up a few times. V usage is TRBV6-5 and J usage is TRBJ2-2; D is possibly TRBD2 (5 bases). The CDR3 is 13 amino acids. Germline loops: CDR1 MNHEY, CDR2 SVGAGI. The V and J ends lost 10 bases and 3 bases respectively, with 12 bases between them. This CDR3 reads CAISRTDTGELFF. CDR3 coding DNA: TGTGCCATTAGCCGGACTGACACCGGGGAGCTGTTTTTT.

This clonotype was seen more than once but under ten times. The gene calls are TRBV7-6 and TRBJ2-3, with D unclear. Germline V lookup: CDR1 SGHVS, CDR2 FNYEAQ. V gave up 2 bases and J gave up 5 bases, with 8 bases separating them. This CDR3 spans 13 amino acids. The CDR3 sequence: CASSLTVRDTQYF. DNA for the CDR3: TGTGCCAGCAGCTTAACGGTACGAGATACGCAGTATTTT.

The chain joins TRBV6-4 to TRBJ1-1, with D maybe TRBD1 (6 bases). CDR1 and CDR2 from the germline V gene are MRHNA and SNTAGT. Trimming pared 6 bases from V and 1 base from J, leaving 9 bases between. The CDR3 runs to 13 residues. DNA of the CDR3: TGTGCCAGCAGGAAGGGGGAGAACACTGAAGCTTTCTTT. Translation: CASRKGENTEAFF.

This chain links TRBV6-1 with TRBJ2-7; TRBD2 matches at 7 bases. The V and J ends lost 0 bases and 0 bases, in that order; junction bases with no gene match: 2. The CDR3 has 15 residues. CDR1 and CDR2 from the germline V gene are MNHNS and SASEGT. CDR3 DNA sequence: TGTGCCAGCAGTGAAGCGGGAGGGACCTCCTACGAGCAGTACTTC. Protein: CASSEAGGTSYEQYF.

The chain employs TRBV4-1 and TRBJ1-2; TRBD1 is a possible D gene (6 bases). V was clipped by 8 bases and J by 6 bases, with 16 bases between them. This CDR3 spans 13 amino acids. Germline V gives CDR1 MGHRA, CDR2 YSYEKL. The CDR3: CASQGAGADGYTF. The CDR3 nucleotides are TGCGCCAGCCAAGGAGCAGGGGCCGATGGCTACACCTTC.

This clonotype was counted at least ten times. This sequence joins TRBV18 and TRBJ2-7, with D perhaps matching TRBD1 (5 bases). Trimming took off 5 bases at V and 3 bases at J, with 14 bases between the two ends. Germline V gene lookup returns CDR1 KGHSH and CDR2 LQKENI. The CDR3 length is 14 residues. Here the CDR3 DNA reads TGTGCCAGCTCAGATTGGACAAAAGTCTACGAGCAGTACTTC. It yields the protein CASSDWTKVYEQYF.

The chain links TRBV6-5 to TRBJ2-6; D is unresolved. Trimming took off 3 bases at V and 0 bases at J, with 6 bases between the two ends. The CDR3 is 15 residues long. Per the germline V gene, CDR1 is MNHEY and CDR2 is SVGAGI. This CDR3 is CASSYEASGANVLTF. The CDR3 bases are TGTGCCAGCAGTTATGAGGCCTCTGGGGCCAACGTCCTGACTTTC.

Only a few counts were recorded for this clonotype. The V gene is TRBV24-1, the J gene TRBJ2-3, with D possibly TRBD2 on 5 matching bases. The CDR3 has 15 residues. Germline V gene data show CDR1 as KGHDR and CDR2 as SFDVKD. The V end was cut by 5 bases, the J end by 1 base, with 12 bases between. The CDR3 DNA sequence: TGTGCCACCAGTGGGCGGACTGTGGGCACAGATACGCAGTATTTT. Translating gives CATSGRTVGTDTQYF.

This clonotype was found a few times. The CDR3, as DNA: TGTGCCAGCAGTTACTCGGATCCTTTCCGGGGGAACACTGAAGCTTTCTTT. It specifies CASSYSDPFRGNTEAFF. The V call is TRBV6-6, the J call TRBJ1-1, with D unresolved. This CDR3 spans 17 amino acids. Deletions cut 0 bases from V and 1 base from J, with 15 bases between. CDR1 and CDR2 (germline): MNHNY, SVGAGI (reference sequence).

This clonotype was seen a few times. This rearrangement joins TRBV5-5 to TRBJ1-2, with a tentative D call TRBD1 (6 bases). The CDR3 runs to 14 residues. V was clipped by 2 bases and J by 4 bases, with 12 bases between them. Germline-derived CDR1 and CDR2 are SGHKS and YYEKEE (reference sequence). This chain's CDR3 is CASSLQGPGYGYTF. The CDR3, as DNA: TGTGCCAGCAGCTTACAGGGCCCTGGCTATGGCTACACCTTC.

Only a few counts were recorded for this clonotype. The chain couples TRBV7-9 to TRBJ1-1, with D unresolved. Germline V gene lookup returns CDR1 SEHNR and CDR2 FQNEAQ (reference sequence). This CDR3 spans 14 amino acids. Trimming removed 5 bases from V and 0 bases from J, with 10 bases in between. CDR3 DNA sequence: TGTGCCAGCAGCCTCCCCTCTATGAACACTGAAGCTTTCTTT. Protein: CASSLPSMNTEAFF.

This clonotype was counted only a few times. The chain carries TRBV12-5 and TRBJ1-3; TRBD1 agrees at 8 bases. Germline lookup yields CDR1 LGHNT and CDR2 FRNRAP. The ends lost 3 bases at V and 0 bases at J; junction bases unmatched: 1. The CDR3 is 15 amino acids. DNA of the CDR3: TGTGCTAGTGGTTTTACAGGGGGCTCTGGAAACACCATATATTTT. This codes for CASGFTGGSGNTIYF.

This rearrangement joins TRBV20-1 to TRBJ2-3; tentative D call: TRBD1 (6 bases). This CDR3 is built from 16 residues. CDR1 and CDR2 from the germline V gene are DFQATT and SNEGSKA (reference sequence). V shed 0 bases and J shed 0 bases, with 13 bases lying between them. In DNA form, the CDR3 reads TGCAGTGCTAGAGATACACAGGGATATAGCACAGATACGCAGTATTTT. The encoded protein is CSARDTQGYSTDTQYF.

The J gene is TRBJ1-2, the V gene TRBV24-1; 10 nucleotides agree with TRBD1. The trim removed 5 bases at V and 4 bases at J, leaving 9 bases unmatched. The CDR3 has 16 amino acids. Germline V gene sequence: CDR1 KGHDR, CDR2 SFDVKD. CDR3 residues: CATSGQGARGSYGYTF. The CDR3 nucleotides read TGTGCCACCAGTGGACAGGGGGCGCGTGGATCCTATGGCTACACCTTC.

Written as DNA, the CDR3 is TGCAGTGCTAATTTCAGGGACAGATACAATGAGCAGTTCTTC. Its translation is CSANFRDRYNEQFF. V usage is TRBV20-1 and J usage is TRBJ2-1; 7 bases match TRBD1. CDR1 DFQATT and CDR2 SNEGSKA come from the germline V gene (reference sequence). J was trimmed by 4 bases and V by 4 bases; bases with no gene match: 7. This CDR3 comprises 14 residues.

The chain employs TRBV6-5 and TRBJ1-1, with 9 bases identical to TRBD1. The trim removed 2 bases at V and 5 bases at J, leaving 3 bases unmatched. The CDR3 has 14 residues. Germline CDR1 and CDR2: MNHEY and SVGAGI. The CDR3 DNA reads as TGTGCCAGCAGTTACGGGACAGGGTGGACTGAAGCTTTCTTT. The encoded protein is CASSYGTGWTEAFF.

This clonotype was observed a handful of times. The DNA of the CDR3 is TGTGCCAGCAGCTTATCCGGCGGGGGCAATGAGCAGTTCTTC. Its translation: CASSLSGGGNEQFF. The J gene is TRBJ2-1, the V gene TRBV7-2; 7 nucleotides align to TRBD2. Germline V lookup: CDR1 SGHTA, CDR2 FQGNSA. Germline trimming cut 2 bases from V and 6 bases from J; bases unmatched to any gene: 4. The CDR3 has 14 amino acids. The full variable domain, in which reference TRBV7-2 and TRBJ2-1 provide the parts outside the CDR3, is GAGVSQSPSNKVTEKGKDVELRCDPISGHTALYWYRQSLGQGLEFLIYFQGNSAPDKSGLPSDRFSAERTGGSVSTLTIQRTQQEDSAVYLCASSLSGGGNEQFFGPGTRLTVL.

This sequence joins TRBV9 and TRBJ2-5, with D perhaps given as TRBD1 or TRBD2 (5 bases each). This CDR3 has 15 amino acids. Looked up from germline, CDR1 is SGDLS and CDR2 is YYNGEE. The germline V and J ends were trimmed by 2 bases and 4 bases, with 15 bases remaining between them. The CDR3 DNA is TGTGCCAGCAGCGTCTCGGGGACGAGATCAGAGACCCAGTACTTC. Translating it yields CASSVSGTRSETQYF.

Notes on this clonotype: Mismatch with germline at one junction end may stem from a read error. This rearrangement joins TRBV5-1 to TRBJ2-1, with 9 nucleotides matching TRBD2. CDR3 length equals 15 residues. The germline V gene encodes CDR1 SGHRS and CDR2 YFSETQ. CDR3 in amino acids: CDSREDAGGRTEQFF. In DNA form, the CDR3 reads TGCGACAGCAGGGAGGACGCGGGAGGGCGTACTGAGCAGTTCTTC.

V and J are TRBV29-1 and TRBJ2-1; 7 bases map to TRBD1. The CDR3 runs 15 residues. Germline-derived CDR1 and CDR2 are SQVTM and ANQGSEA. Unmatched junction bases numbered 17, after V lost 7 bases and J lost 8 bases. DNA for the CDR3: TGCAGCGGTTGGGTGCGGAGAATCACAGGGGATGAGCAGTTCTTC. Amino acid sequence: CSGWVRRITGDEQFF.

This clonotype turned up a few times. The gene calls are TRBV3-1 and TRBJ2-3, with D unresolved. Germline CDR1 LGHDT, CDR2 YNNKEL (reference sequence). There are 13 residues in the CDR3. V was shortened by 4 bases and J by 7 bases, with 12 bases between the two germline ends. CDR3 sequence reads: CASSRGPPHTQYF. CDR3 bases: TGTGCCAGCAGCCGAGGACCGCCCCATACGCAGTATTTT.

V and J are TRBV3-1 and TRBJ2-5; a weak D match, TRBD1 (6 bases). CDR3 length: 15 amino acids. Germline CDR1 reads LGHDT; CDR2 reads YNNKEL (reference sequence). Trimming pared 0 bases from V and 9 bases from J, leaving 17 bases between. CDR3 residues: CASSQDLGTSKPQYF. CDR3 DNA sequence: TGTGCCAGCAGCCAAGACTTGGGGACAAGTAAGCCCCAGTACTTC.